This TCR beta chain was captured in a study of cytomegalovirus exposure and HLA in healthy donors. The CDR3 has 14 residues. CDR1 and CDR2 from the germline V gene are LNHDA and SQIVND (reference sequence). V was clipped by 8 bases and J by 1 base; unmatched bases: 4. Both 60 Vbeta primers and 13 Jbeta primers went into the PCR. TCRdb keeps only in-frame clones here, not all; method: immunoSEQ multiplex PCR. This table has approximately 90,000 clones, approximately 77% appearing once. The sequence came from a man younger than 40 in good health and CMV-seronegative. V gene TRBV19 combines with J gene TRBJ1-5; 8 bases are shared with TRBD1. The sequenced sample consisted of PBMCs. The chain's CDR3 is CASQRQGSNQPQHF. DNA of the CDR3: TGTGCCAGTCAGAGACAGGGGAGCAATCAGCCCCAGCATTTT.